This T cell receptor (beta chain) was obtained from a study of T cell responses to AZD1222 COVID-19 vaccine. Assay: immunoSEQ multiplex PCR; the TCRdb copy retains only in-frame clones and omits some. The repertoire has approximately 130,000 clones, 75% to 90% of them found once; the top ten carry around 10%. The CDR3 has 15 residues. Germline loops: CDR1 SNHLY, CDR2 FYNNEI. V lost 1 base and J lost 3; bases outside the gene matches: 1. The material sequenced was peripheral blood, taken on day 0 of MenACWY control vaccination. The gene calls are TRBV2 and TRBJ2-1, with 9 bases aligning to TRBD2. This receptor was taken from an adult in good health. This chain's CDR3 is CASSEGLADYNEQFF. CDR3 in DNA: TGTGCCAGCAGTGAAGGACTAGCGGACTACAATGAGCAGTTCTTC.